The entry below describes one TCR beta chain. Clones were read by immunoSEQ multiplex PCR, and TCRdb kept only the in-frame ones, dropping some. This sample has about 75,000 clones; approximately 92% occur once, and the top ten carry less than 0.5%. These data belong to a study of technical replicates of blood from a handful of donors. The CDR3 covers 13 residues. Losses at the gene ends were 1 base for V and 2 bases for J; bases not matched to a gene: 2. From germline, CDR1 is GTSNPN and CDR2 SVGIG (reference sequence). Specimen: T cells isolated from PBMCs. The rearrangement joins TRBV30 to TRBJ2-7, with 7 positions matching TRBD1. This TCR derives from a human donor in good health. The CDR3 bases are TGTGCCTGGAGTGAGGGGACAGCCTACGAGCAGTACTTC. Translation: CAWSEGTAYEQYF.